This T cell receptor beta chain was sequenced during a study of cytomegalovirus exposure and HLA in healthy donors (dated by TCRdb to between 2016 and 2019). In the study overall: An earlier analysis of some 500 of the donors reported 250 to 350 Gb of sequence data and around 120 million unique TCR beta sequences from about 179 million T cells. An early release covering roughly 600 HLA-typed donors comprised about 290 gigabases of sequencing data and approximately 80 million unique TCR sequences. The genetic ancestry cluster associated with self-reported Caucasian donors included 65% to 90% of the 350 to 500 genotyped donors. The aim of the study was to test whether cataloging public T cell receptors could identify signatures of past pathogen exposure. The study profiled the T cell repertoires of 500 to 800 subjects by immunosequencing and related them to cytomegalovirus serostatus. Besides the first cohort of 666 subjects, a separate validation cohort made up of 120 different subjects was used. High-throughput TCR immunosequencing, statistical association of individual TCRs with disease status, and machine learning were combined to predict cytomegalovirus infection status. In a later analysis, previously published TCR beta repertoires from 550 to 750 donors were re-analyzed and high-resolution HLA genotyping was added so that TCR occurrence patterns could be studied. The later analysis used no new phenotypic data to find candidate immune exposures, relying instead on TCR beta sequences and their occurrence across donors. An earlier analysis of 450 to 750 of the donors used high-throughput TCR beta sequencing to judge whether each TCR beta V gene segment behaved as functional or pseudogenic. Alongside the repertoire data, information on donor age, sex, ethnicity and CMV serostatus was compiled. A later genetic analysis took genome-wide SNP genotypes for about 55% of the roughly 670 donors and used that subset as a discovery cohort. All discovery cohort repertoires had been generated on a single sequencing platform. HLA typing included class I and class II loci at four-digit resolution. The number of donors typed differed by locus, with about 629-640 for A, B, C, DRB1 and DQB1, around 500 for DQA1, under 610 for DPA1, and about 450 for DPB1. Four to six DR-DQ haplotypes were handled as single units for association and clustering, since linkage in the cohort was strong. Among 300 to 500 genotyped donors of the cohort, an average of around 240,000 unique TCR beta nucleotide sequences was sequenced per donor, of which about 18% were non-productive. Results and caveats for the whole study, not just this receptor: A later analysis reported that several top co-occurrence clusters appeared linked to parvovirus B19, influenza, CMV and Epstein-Barr virus. The authors suggested that the approach could potentially be extended to other disease states and immunological phenotypes. Linkage disequilibrium might explain the correlated functional status among segregating V segments, but an unknown experimental factor could not be ruled out. Immune exposure information for the cohort was limited to CMV serostatus. Assigning TCR associations to individual alleles was difficult when HLA alleles, especially DR and DQ, strongly co-occurred. A further reported finding was that TCR beta sequences accurately predicted the HLA-A and HLA-B alleles for most subjects in the first cohort. Approximately 16 rarely observed V segments, including chromosome 9 orphons, were excluded from the earlier analysis of about 500 of the donors because counts were too low. In a later genetic analysis, fewer N-insertions in productive TCRs were reported among donors in an Asian-associated ancestry cluster than the approximately 670-donor mean. A later analysis associated some 17,000 TCR beta sequences with specific HLA alleles at a false discovery rate of 0.05. In a later genetic analysis, a missense DCLRE1C variant was associated with V-gene and J-gene trimming of TCR beta chains, and the association was replicated in an independent cohort. The classifier was reported to diagnose cytomegalovirus status with high specificity and sensitivity in both the original cohort and the validation cohort. While some public TCRs were present in many individuals, most TCR sequences turned up only very rarely across donors. In a later analysis, the rate of TCR association differed among HLA loci, with DRB1 alleles having the most associated TCRs and HLA-C alleles having the fewest. In this cohort, only TCR beta chains were sequenced, and detectable features were limited by the absence of alpha or paired-chain data. Sequencing depth was assumed to be roughly uniform across donors in the presence/absence analyses, though that assumption may not hold. The study listed approximately 150 TCR beta chains as associated with cytomegalovirus. In a later analysis, most CMV-associated TCR beta chains were found to appear HLA-restricted, with HLA associations seemingly driven largely by CMV exposure. A few of the identified cytomegalovirus-associated TCR beta chains were confirmed in vitro to be specific for cytomegalovirus antigens. A cluster of highly shared sequence variants was judged likely to be a technical artifact of the sequencing pipeline. Some IMGT-functional V segments, including TRBV6-2 and TRBV6-3, could not be told apart with the 87-base-pair reads, so those segments were excluded. Broadly in line with IMGT annotations, most TCR beta V segments showed up in productive rearrangements about 90% or about 30% of the time in an earlier analysis of approximately 640 of the donors. Because HLA typing was missing for some donors at each locus, association tests included only the typed subset. A later analysis found that HLA-associated TCR beta chains were more clonally expanded and had lower generation probabilities than equally common non-associated chains.

Libraries were built with the immunoSEQ multiplex PCR assay. The multiplex PCR relied on a mix of 60 forward primers for TCR Vbeta segments and 13 reverse primers for TCR Jbeta segments. The CDR3 region of rearranged TCR beta genes was amplified from genomic DNA by a multiplex PCR assay. The amplified TCR beta libraries were sequenced on the Illumina HiSeq System as 87-base-pair reads. Turning to the authors' computational methods: A later analysis counted approximately 74 million unique TCR beta chains across the 550 to 750 repertoires, and around 9.9 million of these chains were shared by at least two donors. A nearest-neighbor algorithm error-corrected the raw reads and collapsed the reads into unique sequences, merging closely related sequences to remove PCR and sequencing errors. Alignment of CDR3 sequences to IMGT reference sequences was used to assign V, D and J gene segments. For a sequence to be retained, a match of at least six nucleotides to both a V gene segment and a J gene segment was required. Rearrangements were classified as productive when the CDR3 lacked stop codons and remained in frame with V and J, and all other rearrangements were classified as non-productive. CDR3 was defined according to IMGT convention as the region running from the second conserved V-encoded cysteine to the conserved J-encoded phenylalanine. The earlier analysis of about 640 of the donors excluded any sequence lacking an unambiguous match to a single V gene segment. In an earlier analysis of a few hundred of the donors, a V segment was called functional when productive rearrangements were above 56.7%, and segregating when the standard deviation between donors exceeded 5%. To diagnose cytomegalovirus status from the catalog of TCR beta chain sequences, a statistical classification framework was built. In a later analysis, V and J genes were assigned by comparing TCR nucleotide sequences against IMGT/GENE-DB human TR gene sequences. In a later analysis, CDR3 sequences and most-parsimonious VDJ recombination scenarios were assigned using the TCRdist pipeline. In a later analysis, each TCR beta chain was defined by its CDR3 amino acid sequence together with its V-gene family, and reads without a unique V-gene family were excluded. A later analysis removed 600 or so highly shared, low-generation-probability nucleotide sequences to deal with suspected cross-contamination and a sequencing artifact. For each public chain, a later analysis derived a clonal expansion index from normalized ranks of inferred template counts within each repertoire. In a later analysis, generation probabilities were computed with a VDJ recombination model fitted to out-of-frame rearrangements, and the resulting probabilities were checked against IGoR. In a later analysis, hypergeometric tests were used to score TCR-TCR, TCR-HLA and TCR-CMV co-occurrence, with a repertoire-size bias correction applied to TCR pairs. A later analysis estimated false discovery rates by permuting HLA or CMV assignments 20 times. In a later analysis, co-occurring TCRs were grouped using DBSCAN, with TCRdist sequence similarity added in when clustering inside HLA-allele-positive subsets. For co-occurrence clustering, repertoires with fewer than 30,000 or more than 120,000 public chains were excluded, along with several repertoires with anomalous nucleotide sharing. This immuneACCESS table, as held by TCRdb, lists in-frame sequences with V and J called but not all clones. Of the missing ones, under half trace to an unresolved V gene in checked studies; the others have no known cause. V and J calls and clone size come straight from that table; D and trimming were deduced from the DNA. This sample is represented by 83,000 or so clones; almost 80% of them were singletons. About 6.4% of the sample lies in the top ten.

In total, 600 or so healthy bone marrow donors made up the cohort. At the time of sampling, all cohort members were nominally healthy, though unrecorded immune exposures were likely present. The donor was CMV seronegative and was included in the group of under 450 seronegative cohort members. Every donor gave a peripheral blood sample, and the peripheral blood mononuclear cells from that sample were used for TCR beta sequencing. The Qiagen DNeasy Blood Extraction Kit was used to extract genomic DNA from the blood cell samples. A note on this clone: The specificity of this receptor is unknown. No base quality information exists; no much larger clone differs at one position.

Inclusive of the bounding cysteine and phenylalanine, the CDR3 is 14 residues long. The CDR3 DNA has 42 bases and is translated from base 1. The germline V gene specifies KGHSH as CDR1 and LQKENI as CDR2. V has 2 bases trimmed and J has 10 bases trimmed; junction bases matching no gene number 5. This receptor was identified in a female donor in good health and CMV-seronegative. The chain links TRBV18 with TRBJ2-1; TRBD1 lines up with 10 middle nucleotides. Sequencing was carried out using PBMCs. This receptor carries the CDR3 CASSPKTGGDEQFF. The DNA reads as follows: TGTGCCAGCTCACCAAAGACAGGGGGCGACGAGCAGTTCTTC.